This T cell receptor beta chain was sequenced during a study of spatial heterogeneity in lung cancer. TCRdb itself ran the 5' RACE reads through MiXCR, one entry per CDR3 protein. The sample consists of 40,000 to 45,000 distinct CDR3 sequences, around 13% of them appearing once. Stated time point: sample taken at primary tumor resection. Untreated early-stage non-small cell lung cancer patients, 55 to 85 in total, were the donors. The study sequenced unsorted whole RNA from tumor, nontumor lung or frozen PBMC. This CDR3 is 15 amino acids long. Trimming left V 0 bases short and J 2 bases short, with 9 bases between. Germline assignment: CDR1 SGHAT and CDR2 FQNNGV.

This clonotype was obtained from a male donor with early-stage non-small cell lung cancer. The material was PBMCs, obtained at surgery. The chain employs TRBV11-2 and TRBJ2-3, with no clear D. CDR3 coding DNA: TGTGCCAGCAGCTTAGATCTCGTTTACACAGATACGCAGTATTTT. This sequence encodes CASSLDLVYTDTQYF. The variable domain in full, completed from reference TRBV11-2 and TRBJ2-3, reads EAGVAQSPRYKIIEKRQSVAFWCNPISGHATLYWYQQILGQGPKLLIQFQNNGVVDDSQLPKDRFSAERLKGVDSTLKIQPAKLEDSAVYLCASSLDLVYTDTQYFGPGTRLTVL.